Listed below are T cell receptor beta chains from one sample, sequenced in a study of cytomegalovirus exposure and HLA in healthy donors. The data were produced by immunoSEQ multiplex PCR, yet TCRdb's version contains in-frame clones alone and is incomplete. This sample has about 160,000 clones, with about three quarters found just once. The sample consisted of PBMCs. The origin of the receptors is a woman aged 40 to 50 in good health and CMV-seropositive. The CDR3 runs from the conserved cysteine through the conserved F or W. A D gene is named only where the DNA matches it firmly. The listing skips clone size in some rows; elsewhere it reads once, few, many or a size class.

d_gene: -
len: 15
abundance: -
j_gene: TRBJ2-3
v_gene: TRBV7-9
CDR3nt: TGTGCCAGCAGCCCCACTACTTGGGGCACAGATACGCAGTATTTT
CDR3aa: CASSPTTWGTDTQYF

d_gene: -
len: 15
abundance: -
j_gene: TRBJ1-4
v_gene: TRBV30
CDR3nt: TGTGCCTGGATACCCCCCCCACCTAGTGACGAAAAACTGTTTTTT
CDR3aa: CAWIPPPPSDEKLFF

d_gene: TRBD2
len: 18
abundance: -
j_gene: TRBJ2-3
v_gene: TRBV28
CDR3nt: TGTGCCAGCAGTTCCGAAACCCTAGCGGGGGGGCCCTCAGATACGCAGTATTTT
CDR3aa: CASSSETLAGGPSDTQYF

d_gene: -
len: 13
abundance: -
j_gene: TRBJ2-2
v_gene: TRBV2
CDR3nt: TGTGCCAGCAGTAGACAGAACACCGGGGAGCTGTTTTTT
CDR3aa: CASSRQNTGELFF

d_gene: -
len: 13
abundance: -
j_gene: TRBJ1-1
v_gene: TRBV7-9
CDR3nt: TGTGCCAGCACCTTTTCAGGAGGCACTGAAGCTTTCTTT
CDR3aa: CASTFSGGTEAFF

d_gene: -
len: 14
abundance: -
j_gene: TRBJ1-2
v_gene: TRBV6-6
CDR3nt: TGTGCCAGCACCCGGGGGGGGGCGCTTAATGGCTACACCTTC
CDR3aa: CASTRGGALNGYTF

d_gene: TRBD1
len: 14
abundance: -
j_gene: TRBJ1-2
v_gene: TRBV6-5
CDR3nt: TGTGCCAGCAGTCCCGCCGGACAGGGCTATGGCTACACCTTC
CDR3aa: CASSPAGQGYGYTF

d_gene: TRBD1
len: 14
abundance: -
j_gene: TRBJ1-2
v_gene: TRBV19
CDR3nt: TGTGCCAGTAGTATTGAACAGGGGGACTATGGCTACACCTTC
CDR3aa: CASSIEQGDYGYTF

d_gene: -
len: 12
abundance: -
j_gene: TRBJ1-6
v_gene: TRBV7-8
CDR3nt: TGTGCCAGCAGACTTGCCGATTCACCCCTCCACTTT
CDR3aa: CASRLADSPLHF

d_gene: TRBD1
len: 14
abundance: -
j_gene: TRBJ1-4
v_gene: TRBV9
CDR3nt: TGTGCCAGCAGCCCGGGACAGGTTAATGAAAAACTGTTTTTT
CDR3aa: CASSPGQVNEKLFF

d_gene: -
len: 14
abundance: -
j_gene: TRBJ1-1
v_gene: TRBV6-5
CDR3nt: TGTGCCAGCACCTCAGGCAGACGGCTCGCTGAAGCTTTCTTT
CDR3aa: CASTSGRRLAEAFF

d_gene: TRBD2
len: 12
abundance: -
j_gene: TRBJ2-1
v_gene: TRBV5-1
CDR3nt: TGCGCCAGCAGGGGGACTAGCGGTGAGCAGTTCTTC
CDR3aa: CASRGTSGEQFF

d_gene: TRBD2
len: 17
abundance: -
j_gene: TRBJ2-4
v_gene: TRBV9
CDR3nt: TGTGTCAGCAGCGTAGTTAGCGGGGGGGAACTGAAAAACATTCAGTACTTC
CDR3aa: CVSSVVSGGELKNIQYF

d_gene: -
len: 12
abundance: -
j_gene: TRBJ1-1
v_gene: TRBV11-2
CDR3nt: TGTGCCAGCAGCCCCTACGTCAGGAAAGCTTTCTTT
CDR3aa: CASSPYVRKAFF

d_gene: -
len: 14
abundance: -
j_gene: TRBJ2-3
v_gene: TRBV6-1
CDR3nt: TGTGCCAGCACCCCTGGCAGGGCCTCCGATACGCAGTATTTT
CDR3aa: CASTPGRASDTQYF

d_gene: -
len: 14
abundance: -
j_gene: TRBJ2-2
v_gene: TRBV7-2
CDR3nt: TGTGCCAGCAGAGTGGAGAAGAACACCGGGGAGCTGTTTTTT
CDR3aa: CASRVEKNTGELFF

d_gene: TRBD1
len: 11
abundance: once
j_gene: TRBJ1-2
v_gene: TRBV20-1
CDR3nt: TGCAGTGCTAGCGACAGGGAAGGCTACACCTTC
CDR3aa: CSASDREGYTF

d_gene: -
len: 16
abundance: once
j_gene: TRBJ2-2
v_gene: TRBV19
CDR3nt: TGTGCCAGTAGTGAGAGGGGACTCCCTAACACCGGGGAGCTGTTTTTT
CDR3aa: CASSERGLPNTGELFF

d_gene: -
len: 14
abundance: -
j_gene: TRBJ2-7
v_gene: TRBV19
CDR3nt: TGTGCCAGTAGACCGACAGAGAGCTCCTACGAGCAGTACTTC
CDR3aa: CASRPTESSYEQYF

d_gene: -
len: 15
abundance: -
j_gene: TRBJ1-3
v_gene: TRBV4-1
CDR3nt: TGCGCCAGCAGCCGGACAGAGAGCTCTGGAAACACCATATATTTT
CDR3aa: CASSRTESSGNTIYF

d_gene: TRBD1
len: 14
abundance: -
j_gene: TRBJ1-2
v_gene: TRBV6-5
CDR3nt: TGTGCCAGCAGTTACCAGGGGGCTAACTATGGCTACACCTTC
CDR3aa: CASSYQGANYGYTF

d_gene: TRBD1
len: 14
abundance: -
j_gene: TRBJ2-3
v_gene: TRBV27
CDR3nt: TGTGCCAGCAGCCGGGACAGGGTTTTAGATACGCAGTATTTT
CDR3aa: CASSRDRVLDTQYF

d_gene: -
len: 15
abundance: -
j_gene: TRBJ2-6
v_gene: TRBV6-6
CDR3nt: TGTGCCAGCAGTTACGTAGGGGCCGGGGCCAACGTCCTGACTTTC
CDR3aa: CASSYVGAGANVLTF

d_gene: -
len: 15
abundance: -
j_gene: TRBJ1-5
v_gene: TRBV6-6
CDR3nt: TGTGCCAGCAGTCACGGAGAGGGCCTCACTCAGCCCCAGCATTTT
CDR3aa: CASSHGEGLTQPQHF

d_gene: TRBD1
len: 15
abundance: -
j_gene: TRBJ2-2
v_gene: TRBV7-9
CDR3nt: TGTTCCAGCAGCTCCCGGACAGGGGTTCTCGGGGAGCTGTTTTTT
CDR3aa: CSSSSRTGVLGELFF

d_gene: -
len: 11
abundance: -
j_gene: TRBJ2-5
v_gene: TRBV27
CDR3nt: TGTGCCAGCAGCAATGGAGGGACCCAGTACTTC
CDR3aa: CASSNGGTQYF

d_gene: TRBD1
len: 14
abundance: -
j_gene: TRBJ1-2
v_gene: TRBV10-3
CDR3nt: TGTGCCATGAGCCGACAGGGGTCTAACTATGGCTACACCTTC
CDR3aa: CAMSRQGSNYGYTF

d_gene: -
len: 16
abundance: -
j_gene: TRBJ1-6
v_gene: TRBV18
CDR3nt: TGTGCCAGCTCACCCTCACAGAGCTCCTATAATTCACCCCTCCACTTT
CDR3aa: CASSPSQSSYNSPLHF

d_gene: TRBD1
len: 12
abundance: -
j_gene: TRBJ1-1
v_gene: TRBV10-2
CDR3nt: TGCGCCAGCAGTGTCGGGACAGGGAGGGCTTTCTTT
CDR3aa: CASSVGTGRAFF

d_gene: TRBD2
len: 17
abundance: -
j_gene: TRBJ2-1
v_gene: TRBV19
CDR3nt: TGTGCCAGTAGTAGCCGACTAGCGGGGGGGCCTTACAATGAGCAGTTCTTC
CDR3aa: CASSSRLAGGPYNEQFF

d_gene: -
len: 15
abundance: -
j_gene: TRBJ2-3
v_gene: TRBV9
CDR3nt: TGTGCCAGCAGCGCCAGTACGGGGGGCTGGGATACGCAGTATTTT
CDR3aa: CASSASTGGWDTQYF

d_gene: -
len: 14
abundance: -
j_gene: TRBJ2-7
v_gene: TRBV6-6
CDR3nt: TGTGCCCCGGGGGTGGCAGGCGGTCGGGACGAGCAGTACTTC
CDR3aa: CAPGVAGGRDEQYF

d_gene: TRBD1
len: 15
abundance: few
j_gene: TRBJ2-3
v_gene: TRBV6-6
CDR3nt: TGTGCCAGCAGGCCCGGACAGGGGGGGTCAGATACGCAGTATTTT
CDR3aa: CASRPGQGGSDTQYF

d_gene: -
len: 16
abundance: -
j_gene: TRBJ2-2
v_gene: TRBV5-4
CDR3nt: TGTGCCAGCAGCTGGATCCATAGGGGTGGAACCGGGGAGCTGTTTTTT
CDR3aa: CASSWIHRGGTGELFF

d_gene: TRBD1
len: 16
abundance: once
j_gene: TRBJ2-1
v_gene: TRBV5-1
CDR3nt: TGCGCCAGCACGACAGGGCGAGGGAGCTCCTACAATGAGCAGTTCTTC
CDR3aa: CASTTGRGSSYNEQFF

d_gene: -
len: 13
abundance: -
j_gene: TRBJ1-1
v_gene: TRBV30
CDR3nt: TGTGCCTGGAGAGATACAGGGATTCCTGAAGCTTTCTTT
CDR3aa: CAWRDTGIPEAFF

d_gene: TRBD1
len: 15
abundance: -
j_gene: TRBJ2-7
v_gene: TRBV29-1
CDR3nt: TGCAGCGTTGAAGTCCCGGGACAGGAGATCTACGAGCAGTACTTC
CDR3aa: CSVEVPGQEIYEQYF

d_gene: -
len: 13
abundance: -
j_gene: TRBJ1-1
v_gene: TRBV10-3
CDR3nt: TGTGCCATGGGGGCAGGGATGAACACTGAAGCTTTCTTT
CDR3aa: CAMGAGMNTEAFF

d_gene: TRBD1
len: 15
abundance: -
j_gene: TRBJ1-6
v_gene: TRBV2
CDR3nt: TGTGCCAGCAGGGTTCGGACAGGGAATAATTCACCCCTCCACTTT
CDR3aa: CASRVRTGNNSPLHF

d_gene: -
len: 15
abundance: -
j_gene: TRBJ2-7
v_gene: TRBV27
CDR3nt: TGTGCCAGCAGTTTAATGGGGGGAATACCCTACGAGCAGTACTTC
CDR3aa: CASSLMGGIPYEQYF

d_gene: -
len: 13
abundance: -
j_gene: TRBJ2-5
v_gene: TRBV6-5
CDR3nt: TGTGCCACCAACGAACATAACCAAGAGACCCAGTACTTC
CDR3aa: CATNEHNQETQYF

d_gene: TRBD2
len: 18
abundance: -
j_gene: TRBJ2-1
v_gene: TRBV19
CDR3nt: TGTGCCAGTACCACCCGGCTAGCGGGGGGTAGAGGGATTAATGAGCAGTTCTTC
CDR3aa: CASTTRLAGGRGINEQFF

d_gene: TRBD2
len: 16
abundance: -
j_gene: TRBJ2-1
v_gene: TRBV7-2
CDR3nt: TGTGCCAGCAGCCCTCCGGGACTAGCGACGACCAATGAGCAGTTCTTC
CDR3aa: CASSPPGLATTNEQFF

d_gene: -
len: 15
abundance: once
j_gene: TRBJ1-4
v_gene: TRBV7-9
CDR3nt: TGTGCCAGCAGGGCTCGACAGGCTCTTAATGAAAAACTGTTTTTT
CDR3aa: CASRARQALNEKLFF

d_gene: -
len: 19
abundance: -
j_gene: TRBJ2-2
v_gene: TRBV30
CDR3nt: TGTGCCTGGAGTGTACGAAGGGGGTCCATACGGGCGAACACCGGGGAGCTGTTTTTT
CDR3aa: CAWSVRRGSIRANTGELFF